A single T cell receptor (beta chain) is shown here with its context. TCRdb keeps only in-frame clones here, not all; method: immunoSEQ multiplex PCR. The sample comprises around 200,000 clones, 88% of which are singletons, and more than 2.5% rests with the top ten. This record comes from a study of blood T cell repertoires in COVID-19. Study summary: From the United States, Italy and Spain came samples of acute and convalescent COVID-19.

The CDR3 is made up of 18 amino acids. Germline values: CDR1 SGHNT, CDR2 YENEEA. V lost 6 bases and J lost 0, with 20 bases in between. The receptor comes from a woman aged 25 to 39 who had recovered from COVID-19. The specimen sequenced was PBMCs or T cells enriched from blood (not recorded which). The chain carries TRBV11-3 and TRBJ2-2; a possible D gene is TRBD1 (6 bases). CDR3 bases: TGTGCCAGCAGTTCATCCTATTCAGGGGAACCGAACACCGGGGAGCTGTTTTTT. It yields the protein CASSSSYSGEPNTGELFF.